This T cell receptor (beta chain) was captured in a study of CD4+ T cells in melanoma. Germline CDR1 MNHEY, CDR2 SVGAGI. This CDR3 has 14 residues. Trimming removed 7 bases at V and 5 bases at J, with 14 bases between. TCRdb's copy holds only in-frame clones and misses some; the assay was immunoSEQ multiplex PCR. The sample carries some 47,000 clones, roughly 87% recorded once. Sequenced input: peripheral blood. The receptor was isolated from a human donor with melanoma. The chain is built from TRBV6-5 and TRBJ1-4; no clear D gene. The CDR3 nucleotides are TGTGCCAGCATCCCGGACCGCTCAAATGAAAAACTGTTTTTT. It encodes CASIPDRSNEKLFF.